A single sample is the source of the 28 T cell receptor beta chains below, sequenced in a study of blood T cells in healthy people across ages. The authors ran a second PCR of 7 to 11 cycles using a sample-barcoded 5' primer and a J-beta primer mix. TCRdb itself ran the 5' RACE reads through MiXCR, one entry per CDR3 protein. Among approximately 940,000 distinct CDR3 sequences listed, 40% to 60% were seen once. Sequencing input: blood. The receptor set was obtained from a young man in good health.

This chain uses TRBV6-2 or TRBV6-3 with TRBJ2-1; a possible D gene is TRBD2 (6 bases). Deletions cut 5 bases from V and 4 bases from J, with 21 bases between. The CDR3 is 17 residues long. The germline V gene encodes CDR1 MNHEY and CDR2 SVGEGT. For the CDR3, the DNA is TGTGCCAGCAGTACAAGGATAATCGGGGACTCTTACAATGAGCAGTTCTTC. Translation gives CASSTRIIGDSYNEQFF.

The chain joins TRBV6-1 to TRBJ2-5; no reliable D call. The DNA end lines up better with TRBJ2-7; the J call may be wrong. CDR3 size: 13 residues. Germline V lookup: CDR1 MNHNS, CDR2 SASEGT. The CDR3 coding sequence is TGTGCCAGCAGTCCCCAGCCGAGATACGAGCAGTACTTC. Translating it yields CASSPQPRYEQYF.

This clonotype was seen repeatedly, ten times or more. V gene TRBV20-1 combines with J gene TRBJ2-1; D is unresolved. Germline lookup yields CDR1 DFQATT and CDR2 SNEGSKA (reference sequence). The CDR3 has 10 amino acids. With 0 bases removed from V and 12 bases from J, the gap between germline ends came to 6 bases. The CDR3 here is CSAREFRQFF. The CDR3 DNA is TGCAGTGCTAGAGAGTTCCGGCAGTTCTTC.

This clonotype was found a few times. The chain carries TRBV12-3 or TRBV12-4 and TRBJ2-5; tentatively, D is TRBD1 (6 bases). This CDR3 region has 15 residues. Trimming stripped 4 bases from V and 2 bases from J, with 14 bases between. CDR3 DNA: TGTGCCAGCAGTTCTGTGACAGGATCACAAGAGACCCAGTACTTC. It translates to CASSSVTGSQETQYF.

This clonotype was recorded at least ten times. The CDR3: CASSSLAGGQQDTQYF. CDR3 coding DNA: TGCGCCAGCAGCTCCCTAGCGGGGGGGCAACAAGATACGCAGTATTTT. The gene calls are TRBV5-1 and TRBJ2-3; 12 nucleotides line up with TRBD2. The germline V gene encodes CDR1 SGHRS and CDR2 YFSETQ. V lost 3 bases to trimming and J lost 5 bases; unmatched junction nucleotides: 7. The CDR3 totals 16 residues.

V and J are TRBV20-1 and TRBJ2-1; the D is unclear. Looked up from germline, CDR1 is DFQATT and CDR2 is SNEGSKA (reference sequence). The CDR3 totals 13 residues. V lost 1 base to trimming and J lost 4 bases, with 8 bases between them. CDR3 sequence reads: CSARGARYNEQFF. For the CDR3, the DNA is TGCAGTGCTAGAGGAGCGCGATACAATGAGCAGTTCTTC.

The rearrangement joins TRBV3-1 to TRBJ2-3; 7 bases are shared with TRBD2. CDR1 LGHDT and CDR2 YNNKEL come from the germline V gene (reference sequence). The CDR3 spans 16 residues. The J segment lost 0 bases and the V segment lost 1 base, leaving 4 bases of the junction unmatched. The chain's CDR3 is CASSQAGGPSTDTQYF. Here the CDR3 DNA reads TGTGCCAGCAGCCAAGCGGGGGGTCCTAGCACAGATACGCAGTATTTT.

On this clonotype: A much larger clone is a single base away; this may be a read error. CDR3 amino acids: CASRFSSYEQYF. The CDR3 DNA reads as TGTGCCAGCAGGTTTAGCTCCTACGAGCAGTACTTC. The V and J genes are TRBV6-2 or TRBV6-3 and TRBJ2-7; D call uncertain. The V end lost 6 bases, the J end lost 0 bases, and 6 bases lay between the germline ends. From germline, CDR1 is MNHEY and CDR2 SVGEGT. The CDR3 length is 12 residues.

V gene TRBV29-1 combines with J gene TRBJ1-2; 7 bases match TRBD1. V trimming: 0 bases; J trimming: 2 bases; junction bases outside the gene matches: 6. Germline CDR1 is SQVTM and CDR2 is ANQGSEA. The length of the CDR3 is 15 residues. The CDR3 is CSVEDRGGGNYGYTF. The CDR3 coding sequence is TGCAGCGTTGAAGATCGAGGGGGCGGAAACTATGGCTACACCTTC.

In regard to this clonotype: A single base separates this from a much larger clone, so it may be a read error. The chain recombines TRBV10-3 with TRBJ2-7, with D possibly being TRBD2 (6 bases). This CDR3 comprises 15 residues. Per germline, CDR1 ENHRY and CDR2 SYGVKD. The DNA of the CDR3 is TGTGCCGTCAGTGGGCGACGCGGGGATAGCTACCAGCAGTACTTC. This translates into CAVSGRRGDSYQQYF.

This clonotype was detected a few times. The rearrangement links TRBV4-1 to TRBJ1-2; D is possibly TRBD1 (6 bases). In germline, CDR1 is MGHRA, CDR2 YSYEKL. V was shortened by 4 bases and J by 7 bases, with 16 bases between the two germline ends. The CDR3 spans 14 residues. The CDR3 nucleotides are TGCGCCAGCAGCCTTTCACAGGGCTACGGTGGCTACACCTTC. It is translated as CASSLSQGYGGYTF.

The V gene is TRBV12-3 or TRBV12-4, the J gene TRBJ1-1; tentative D call: TRBD1 (5 bases). The CDR3 runs to 16 residues. V was cut by 7 bases and J by 5 bases, with 23 bases left in between. CDR3 region: CASTSGKGLVWTEAFF. In nucleotides, the CDR3 is TGTGCCAGCACTTCGGGGAAGGGACTCGTGTGGACTGAAGCTTTCTTT.

The rearrangement joins TRBV6-6 to TRBJ1-2, with 8 nucleotides matching TRBD1. After removal of 3 bases from V and 7 bases from J, the junction contained 7 bases not matched to a gene. The germline V gene encodes CDR1 MNHNY and CDR2 SVGAGI (reference sequence). The CDR3 is 14 residues long. The CDR3 sequence is CASSYNPGQVGYTF. CDR3 DNA: TGTGCCAGCAGTTATAACCCGGGACAGGTTGGCTACACCTTC.

Comments on this clonotype: A much bigger clone sits one base away, suggesting this may be a read error. J is TRBJ1-1 and V is TRBV5-1, with unresolved D. The CDR3 runs to 15 residues. Per the germline V gene, CDR1 is SGHRS and CDR2 is YFSETQ. Trimming stripped 0 bases from V and 3 bases from J, with 12 bases between. This CDR3 reads CASSLVALGDTEAFF. Here the CDR3 DNA reads TGCGCCAGCAGCTTGGTAGCCCTTGGGGACACTGAAGCTTTCTTT. The full variable domain, in which reference TRBV5-1 and TRBJ1-1 provide the parts outside the CDR3, is KAGVTQTPRYLIKTRGQQVTLSCSPISGHRSVSWYQQTPGQGLQFLFEYFSETQRNKGNFPGRFSGRQFSNSRSEMNVSTLELGDSALYLCASSLVALGDTEAFFGQGTRLTVV.

The rearrangement joins TRBV12-3 or TRBV12-4 to TRBJ2-3; TRBD2 might be the D (7 bases). Trimming pared 3 bases from V and 2 bases from J, leaving 12 bases between. This CDR3 comprises 15 residues. The CDR3 DNA follows: TGTGCCAGCAGTTTCGGGGGGCGGCTCACAGATACGCAGTATTTT. It translates to CASSFGGRLTDTQYF.

The chain links TRBV7-3 to TRBJ1-6; D not certain. The V gene's germline CDR1 is SGHTA and CDR2 FQGTGA. The CDR3 is 13 amino acids. The V and J ends lost 5 bases and 5 bases respectively, with 7 bases between them. The CDR3 region has the DNA TGTGCCAGCAGCGGCGGAGATAATTCACCCCTCCACTTT. Encoded protein: CASSGGDNSPLHF.

This rearrangement joins TRBV20-1 to TRBJ1-6, with 7 positions matching TRBD1. V lost 0 bases to trimming and J lost 5 bases; unmatched junction nucleotides: 7. Germline V gene sequence: CDR1 DFQATT, CDR2 SNEGSKA (reference sequence). The CDR3 runs 16 residues. CDR3 bases: TGCAGTGCTAGAGACGGCAGGGGGACCGATAATTCACCCCTCCACTTT. This encodes CSARDGRGTDNSPLHF.

Concerning this clonotype: A much larger clonotype is one base distant, so this may be a read error. The J gene is TRBJ2-7, the V gene TRBV7-6; perhaps TRBD1 as D (6 bases). Near its end, the DNA agrees better with TRBJ2-5, so the J call may be wrong. Germline CDR1 is SGHVS and CDR2 is FNYEAQ. The CDR3 has 15 amino acids. CDR3 bases: TGTGCCAGCAGCTTTGACACAGGGCAGCGAGAGACCCAGTACTTC. Translation: CASSFDTGQRETQYF.

This clonotype has a handful of counts. The J gene is TRBJ1-1, the V gene TRBV7-2; D is possibly TRBD1 (5 bases). CDR1 SGHTA and CDR2 FQGNSA come from the germline V gene. Trimming took 5 bases from V and 1 from J, leaving 11 bases between them. The CDR3 totals 14 residues. In nucleotides, the CDR3 is TGTGCCAGCAGCCCCAACGGGGCGAACACTGAAGCTTTCTTT. This codes for CASSPNGANTEAFF.

The chain carries TRBV7-2 and TRBJ1-1, with D perhaps matching TRBD1 (6 bases). Germline V lookup: CDR1 SGHTA, CDR2 FQGNSA. The CDR3 is 13 residues long. Trimming cost V 4 bases and J 3 bases, with 9 bases left between them. DNA of the CDR3: TGTGCCAGCAGCTCGGACAGTGACACTGAAGCTTTCTTT. Encoded protein: CASSSDSDTEAFF.

This clonotype appeared a few times. This sequence joins TRBV5-1 and TRBJ1-2, with TRBD1 matching over 7 bases. The CDR3 is 14 amino acids. The V gene's germline CDR1 is SGHRS and CDR2 YFSETQ. With V trimmed by 5 bases and J by 4 bases, 8 bases remained unmatched. This chain's CDR3 is CASSFGTEAYGYTF. The CDR3, as DNA: TGCGCCAGCAGTTTTGGGACAGAGGCCTATGGCTACACCTTC.

This clonotype was picked up one time. The V call is TRBV12-3 or TRBV12-4, the J call TRBJ1-5, with D hard to call. Trimming pared 2 bases from V and 4 bases from J, leaving 15 bases between. This CDR3 is built from 16 residues. The chain's CDR3 is CASSLSSGPKNQPQHF. CDR3 DNA sequence: TGTGCCAGCAGTTTAAGTTCGGGCCCAAAAAATCAGCCCCAGCATTTT.

This clonotype was seen at least ten times. The V call is TRBV6-1, the J call TRBJ2-1; TRBD2 matches at 10 bases. This CDR3 is built from 15 residues. Germline lookup yields CDR1 MNHNS and CDR2 SASEGT. Trimming at V came to 3 bases and at J to 7 bases, leaving 6 bases not matched to a gene. The CDR3 sequence: CASSELAGGQNEQFF. CDR3 coding DNA: TGTGCCAGCAGTGAGTTAGCGGGGGGACAGAATGAGCAGTTCTTC.

The chain's CDR3 is CASSYFKNTEAFF. CDR3 coding DNA: TGTGCCAGCAGTTACTTTAAGAACACTGAAGCTTTCTTT. V is TRBV27 and J is TRBJ1-1, with unresolved D. This CDR3 has 13 residues. Germline CDR1 and CDR2: MNHEY and SMNVEV (reference sequence). Trimming cost V 4 bases and J 1 base, with 7 bases left between them.

The chain carries TRBV7-3 and TRBJ2-1, with D tentatively TRBD2 (5 bases). The end of the DNA aligns better with TRBJ2-7, so the J call may be wrong. Germline CDR1 and CDR2: SGHTA and FQGTGA. The CDR3 runs 18 residues. CDR3 sequence: CASSVGSSLTSSYNEQYF. CDR3 sequence (DNA): TGTGCCAGCAGCGTGGGATCTAGCCTTACGAGCTCCTACAATGAGCAGTACTTC.

This clonotype was seen a few times. The rearrangement joins TRBV20-1 to TRBJ2-1; 7 bases are shared with TRBD1. The V segment lost 2 bases and the J segment 3 bases; nucleotides outside the gene matches: 4. The CDR3 has 14 amino acids. CDR1 is DFQATT, CDR2 SNEGSKA, per germline (reference sequence). CDR3 DNA: TGCAGTGCTAGAAAGACAGGGCTCTACAATGAGCAGTTCTTC. This translates into CSARKTGLYNEQFF.

There are a few counts of this clonotype. The chain has TRBV20-1 and TRBJ2-3; tentative D call: TRBD2 (5 bases). The CDR3 loop spans 13 amino acids. Deletions cut 3 bases from V and 1 base from J, with 8 bases between. The germline gives CDR1 DFQATT, CDR2 SNEGSKA (reference sequence). In DNA form, the CDR3 reads TGCAGTGCTAGGCAAGCGGGCACAGATACGCAGTATTTT. Translating it yields CSARQAGTDTQYF.

This sequence joins TRBV7-8 and TRBJ1-1, with D hard to call. Trimming shortened V by 4 bases and J by 6 bases, and 15 bases separated the two germline ends. The CDR3 sequence is 14 residues long. Germline CDR1 and CDR2: SGHVS and FQNEAQ. CDR3 protein: CASSSGRSLPEAFF. The CDR3 coding sequence is TGTGCCAGCAGCTCCGGGAGATCCCTCCCTGAAGCTTTCTTT. Combining the CDR3 with reference TRBV7-8 and TRBJ1-1 gives the whole variable domain GAGVSQSPRYKVAKRGQDVALRCDPISGHVSLFWYQQALGQGPEFLTYFQNEAQLDKSGLPSDRFFAERPEGSVSTLKIQRTQQEDSAVYLCASSSGRSLPEAFFGQGTRLTVV.